These T cell receptor beta chains were read from a single sample in a study of T cell responses to AZD1222 COVID-19 vaccine. TCRdb keeps only in-frame clones here, not all; method: immunoSEQ multiplex PCR. This sample has more than 70,000 clones; roughly 86% occur once, and the top ten carry 4% to 5.5%. The sequencing here drew on peripheral blood, taken on day 0 of MenACWY control vaccination. The receptors shown here come from an adult in good health. The CDR3 runs from the conserved cysteine through the conserved F or W. Some rows have no size entry. The others give once, few or many, or a class for an expanded clone.

CDR3 protein: CASSLGHRDEQFF
clone size: NA
V gene: TRBV7-3

CDR3 protein: CASSKPGLAGACYEQYF
clone size: NA
V gene: TRBV21-1

CDR3 protein: CASTTYFSWGEKLFF
clone size: NA
V gene: TRBV6-4

CDR3 protein: CASSSDSNYGYTF
clone size: NA
V gene: TRBV5-6

CDR3 protein: CASSLSPGTGYSNEQFF
clone size: NA
V gene: TRBV7-3

CDR3 protein: CASSWGANTEAFF
clone size: once
V gene: TRBV27

CDR3 protein: CASSGLMNTEAFF
clone size: NA
V gene: TRBV9

CDR3 protein: CASSQEGGTGVYNEQFF
clone size: NA
V gene: TRBV4-1

CDR3 protein: CASSFLAGSYEQYF
clone size: NA
V gene: TRBV28

CDR3 protein: CASSPDLGVQPQHF
clone size: once
V gene: TRBV6-5

CDR3 protein: CGPQICPLYEQYF
clone size: NA
V gene: TRBV6-4

CDR3 protein: CASSPPMNTEAFF
clone size: once
V gene: TRBV18

CDR3 protein: CASSYPTSGGASSYNEQFF
clone size: NA
V gene: TRBV6-2/TRBV6-3

CDR3 protein: CASSLQGAVQETQYF
clone size: NA
V gene: TRBV28

CDR3 protein: CASSPTSPGYGYTF
clone size: once
V gene: TRBV11-2

CDR3 protein: CASSLARLNTGELFF
clone size: NA
V gene: TRBV7-9

CDR3 protein: CASSHRRGEQYF
clone size: NA
V gene: TRBV11-2

CDR3 protein: CAISGDGSPNYGYTF
clone size: NA
V gene: TRBV10-3

CDR3 protein: CASSPGTVYEQYF
clone size: NA
V gene: TRBV19

CDR3 protein: CASSLSQRGADTQYF
clone size: NA
V gene: TRBV11-2

CDR3 protein: CSASGGQGDTGELFF
clone size: NA
V gene: TRBV20-1

CDR3 protein: CASSVEDRAMGNTIYF
clone size: NA
V gene: TRBV9

CDR3 protein: CSVEILDRVYGYTF
clone size: NA
V gene: TRBV29-1

CDR3 protein: CAFDRGLGQYF
clone size: NA
V gene: TRBV30

CDR3 protein: CASSLAGQAAYEQYF
clone size: NA
V gene: TRBV5-4